Presented here are 18 T cell receptor beta chains from one specimen sequenced in a study of T cell repertoires in chronic hepatitis B. Clones were read by immunoSEQ multiplex PCR, and TCRdb kept only the in-frame ones, dropping some. This table has over 500 clones, 82% appearing once. Sequencing was done on a sample of total CD8+ T cells from PBMCs. These receptors were obtained from a human donor with chronic hepatitis B virus infection.

The V call is TRBV9, the J call TRBJ2-2; D is uncertain. CDR1 is SGDLS and CDR2 is YYNGEE in the germline V gene. This CDR3 has 13 residues. Trimming pared 0 bases from V and 4 bases from J, leaving 4 bases between. CDR3 DNA: TGTGCCAGCAGCGTAGCTAGCACCGGGGAGCTGTTTTTT. This sequence encodes CASSVASTGELFF.

The chain has TRBV5-1 and TRBJ1-1, with D possibly being TRBD1 (6 bases). V was clipped by 2 bases and J by 0 bases, with 8 bases between them. The germline V gene encodes CDR1 SGHRS and CDR2 YFSETQ. The CDR3 runs 14 residues. The CDR3 region is CASSFGGLNTEAFF. DNA of the CDR3: TGCGCCAGCAGCTTTGGGGGCCTGAACACTGAAGCTTTCTTT.

The chain combines TRBV4-1 with TRBJ1-4; 8 positions match TRBD1. The V segment lost 5 bases and the J segment 7 bases; nucleotides outside the gene matches: 3. Germline V gene data show CDR1 as MGHRA and CDR2 as YSYEKL. The CDR3 totals 13 residues. This CDR3 is CASSADRAEKLFF. For the CDR3, the DNA is TGCGCCAGCAGCGCGGACAGGGCTGAAAAACTGTTTTTT.

This clone was seen more than once but under ten times. The rearrangement uses TRBV27 and TRBJ1-1; maybe TRBD1 (6 bases). The germline V gene encodes CDR1 MNHEY and CDR2 SMNVEV (reference sequence). V was clipped by 4 bases and J by 1 base, with 13 bases between them. This CDR3 is 15 amino acids long. CDR3 sequence: CASSWGGAQNTEAFF. CDR3 sequence (DNA): TGTGCCAGCAGTTGGGGGGGGGCCCAGAACACTGAAGCTTTCTTT.

This sequence joins TRBV27 and TRBJ2-7; 13 bases fit TRBD2. The CDR3 contains 15 residues. From germline, CDR1 is MNHEY and CDR2 SMNVEV (reference sequence). The junction had 5 bases not matched to a gene; V was cut back by 6 bases and J by 3 bases. This CDR3 reads CASRSGTSGDYEQYF. CDR3 bases: TGTGCCAGCAGATCCGGGACTAGCGGGGACTACGAGCAGTACTTC.

The chain has TRBV28 and TRBJ1-1, with 7 positions matching TRBD1. Germline lookup yields CDR1 MDHEN and CDR2 SYDVKM. This CDR3 has 15 amino acids. V trimming: 1 base; J trimming: 5 bases; junction bases outside the gene matches: 7. CDR3 in DNA: TGTGCCAGCAGTTTATTCGACAGGGTGGGAACTGAAGCTTTCTTT. It yields the protein CASSLFDRVGTEAFF.

This sequence joins TRBV5-4 and TRBJ2-7, with 7 nucleotides matching TRBD1. The V and J ends lost 2 bases and 10 bases, in that order; junction bases with no gene match: 3. In germline, CDR1 is SGHNT, CDR2 YYREEE (reference sequence). CDR3 length: 11 residues. CDR3 coding DNA: TGTGCCAGCAGCTTAGACAGGGACCAGTACTTC. It is translated as CASSLDRDQYF.

The rearrangement links TRBV6-4 to TRBJ2-3; 8 nucleotides line up with TRBD2. Trimming at V came to 0 bases and at J to 1 base, leaving 0 bases not matched to a gene. The V gene's germline CDR1 is MRHNA and CDR2 SNTAGT. The CDR3 runs 15 residues. The CDR3 sequence: CASSDSSGGTDTQYF. DNA for the CDR3: TGTGCCAGCAGTGACTCTAGCGGGGGCACAGATACGCAGTATTTT.

This clone appeared a few times. This chain uses TRBV6-5 with TRBJ1-2; the match to TRBD1 covers 7 bases. CDR1 is MNHEY, CDR2 SVGAGI, per germline. The CDR3 runs to 14 residues. The J segment lost 6 bases and the V segment lost 6 bases, leaving 10 bases of the junction unmatched. The CDR3 is CASSPTAGGDGYTF. The DNA of the CDR3 is TGTGCCAGCAGCCCCACGGCAGGGGGGGATGGCTACACCTTC.

The chain recombines TRBV13 with TRBJ2-3; 7 nucleotides match TRBD1. Germline V gene sequence: CDR1 PRHDT, CDR2 FYEKMQ (reference sequence). The CDR3 consists of 16 residues. The V segment lost 5 bases and the J segment 2 bases; nucleotides outside the gene matches: 10. CDR3 nucleotides: TGTGCCAGCAGCGTCGGACAGGCGCCAGACACAGATACGCAGTATTTT. This codes for CASSVGQAPDTDTQYF.

This clone appeared once. The gene calls are TRBV12-2 and TRBJ1-5; the table's D call of TRBD1 was not tested on the DNA. TRBV12-2 is an annotated pseudogene. The CDR3 is made up of 20 amino acids. As DNA, the CDR3 is TGTGCAAGTCGCTTAGCGGGACAGGGGAAAGAAGGAGGAAACAATCAGCCCCAGCATTTT. As protein: CASRLAGQGKEGGNNQPQHF.

The chain uses TRBV25-1 and TRBJ1-5; D not certain. The CDR3 totals 14 residues. V was pared by 1 base and J by 4 bases, with 8 bases between. CDR1 and CDR2 from the germline V gene are MGHDK and SYGVNS. The CDR3 DNA sequence: TGTGCCAGCAGTGAATCGGGGAGGAATCAGCCCCAGCATTTT. Residues: CASSESGRNQPQHF.

CDR3 sequence: CASSFAAGAYEQYF. CDR3 sequence (DNA): TGTGCCAGCAGCTTTGCTGCAGGGGCATACGAGCAGTACTTC. The rearrangement joins TRBV5-4 to TRBJ2-7; maybe TRBD1 (6 bases). This CDR3 is built from 14 residues. The ends were cut back, 2 bases at V and 4 bases at J, with 13 bases in the middle. Germline V gene lookup returns CDR1 SGHNT and CDR2 YYREEE (reference sequence).

The J gene is TRBJ2-1, the V gene TRBV27; TRBD2 agrees at 9 bases. The CDR3 is made up of 14 amino acids. Germline values: CDR1 MNHEY, CDR2 SMNVEV (reference sequence). V lost 7 bases, J lost 6 bases, and 7 bases stayed unmatched. CDR3 in amino acids: CASMGLAGLNEQFF. The CDR3 bases are TGTGCCAGCATGGGGCTAGCGGGGCTCAATGAGCAGTTCTTC.

With regard to this clone: The germline gene is not matched at one end of the junction; a read error may be the cause. The chain links TRBV6-1 to TRBJ2-1, with 9 bases that match TRBD2. The CDR3 is 20 residues long. From germline, CDR1 is MNHNS and CDR2 SASEGT. In DNA, the CDR3 is TGTGCCAGCAGCGAAGACCTCCCAGAACTAGCGGGCGGGTCCTACAATGAGCAGTTCTTC. Protein sequence: CASSEDLPELAGGSYNEQFF.

The J gene is TRBJ2-7, the V gene TRBV11-2, with D perhaps TRBD1 or TRBD2 (6 bases each). CDR3 size: 17 residues. Trimming removed 0 bases at V and 0 bases at J, with 15 bases between. Germline V gene sequence: CDR1 SGHAT, CDR2 FQNNGV. The chain's CDR3 is CASSLEGGGGSSYEQYF. In nucleotides, the CDR3 is TGTGCCAGCAGCTTAGAGGGTGGAGGGGGGTCCTCCTACGAGCAGTACTTC.

J is TRBJ2-6 and V is TRBV10-3, with 7 positions matching TRBD2. Germline CDR1 and CDR2: ENHRY and SYGVKD. The J segment lost 0 bases and the V segment lost 0 bases, leaving 2 bases of the junction unmatched. The CDR3 has 17 amino acids. The CDR3 DNA follows: TGTGCCATCAGTGAGTCCGGGGAGGGCTCTGGGGCCAACGTCCTGACTTTC. Protein: CAISESGEGSGANVLTF.

The chain carries TRBV5-6 and TRBJ1-5, with TRBD1 matching 7 bases. The CDR3 covers 16 residues. V lost 2 bases, J lost 4 bases, and 9 bases stayed unmatched. Germline V lookup: CDR1 SGHDT, CDR2 YYEEEE. CDR3 sequence (DNA): TGTGCCAGCAGCTTTTCGCCGGACAGGAGAAATCAGCCCCAGCATTTT. It codes for CASSFSPDRRNQPQHF.